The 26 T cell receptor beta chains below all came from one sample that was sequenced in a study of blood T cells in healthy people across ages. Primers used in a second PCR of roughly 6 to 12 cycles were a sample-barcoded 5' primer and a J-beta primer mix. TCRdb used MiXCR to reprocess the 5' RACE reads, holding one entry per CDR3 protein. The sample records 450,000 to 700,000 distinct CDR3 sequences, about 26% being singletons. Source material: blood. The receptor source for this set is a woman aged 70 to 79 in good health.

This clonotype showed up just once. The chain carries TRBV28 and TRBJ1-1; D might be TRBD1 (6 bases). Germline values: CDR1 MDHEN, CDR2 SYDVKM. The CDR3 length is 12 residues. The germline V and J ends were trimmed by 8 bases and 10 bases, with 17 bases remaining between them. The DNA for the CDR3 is TGTGCCAGCTCCAGGGGATACGGGATAGCTTTCTTT. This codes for CASSRGYGIAFF.

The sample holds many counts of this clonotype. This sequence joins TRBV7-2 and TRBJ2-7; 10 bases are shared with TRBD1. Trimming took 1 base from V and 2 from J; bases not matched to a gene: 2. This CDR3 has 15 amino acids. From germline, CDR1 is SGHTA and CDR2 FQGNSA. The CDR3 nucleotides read TGTGCCAGCAGCTTAGTGGGACAGGGGCCCTACGAGCAGTACTTC. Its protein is CASSLVGQGPYEQYF.

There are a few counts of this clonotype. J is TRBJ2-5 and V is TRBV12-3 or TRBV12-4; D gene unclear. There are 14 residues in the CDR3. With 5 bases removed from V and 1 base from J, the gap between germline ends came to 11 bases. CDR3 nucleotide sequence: TGTGCCAGCAGTATCTCGGAGACCCAAGAGACCCAGTACTTC. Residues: CASSISETQETQYF.

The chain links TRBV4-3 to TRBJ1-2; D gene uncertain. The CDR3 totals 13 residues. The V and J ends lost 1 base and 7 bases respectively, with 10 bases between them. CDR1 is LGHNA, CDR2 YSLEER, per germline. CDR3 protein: CASSQVPISGYTF. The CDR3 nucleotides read TGCGCCAGCAGCCAAGTTCCCATATCTGGCTACACCTTC.

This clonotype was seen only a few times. In nucleotides, the CDR3 is TGTGCCAGCAGCACCCGACAGGGGAACGGTGGCTACACCTTC. Its protein product is CASSTRQGNGGYTF. The gene calls are TRBV7-2 and TRBJ1-2; 8 bases fit TRBD1. The germline V gene has CDR1 SGHTA and CDR2 FQGNSA. V lost 5 bases and J lost 7; bases outside the gene matches: 9. The CDR3 sequence is 14 residues long.

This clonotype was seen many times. The CDR3 DNA reads as TGCGCCAGCAGTCTATACGGACAGGGAGCCGGGGAGCTGTTTTTT. Amino acids: CASSLYGQGAGELFF. The genes are TRBV10-2 and TRBJ2-2; 8 nucleotides align to TRBD1. The CDR3 covers 15 residues. CDR1 and CDR2 (germline): WSHSY, SAAADI. J gave up 6 bases and V 5 bases, and 8 bases lay outside the gene matches.

CDR3 bases: TGTGCCAGCAGCAAAGGGGGGGCGTGGGCAGATACGCAGTATTTT. Protein: CASSKGGAWADTQYF. The rearrangement joins TRBV4-2 to TRBJ2-3; possible D gene TRBD2, 7 bases. CDR1 and CDR2 from the germline V gene are LGHNA and YNFKEQ. This CDR3 has 15 amino acids. V was trimmed by 5 bases and J by 4 bases, leaving 16 bases between them.

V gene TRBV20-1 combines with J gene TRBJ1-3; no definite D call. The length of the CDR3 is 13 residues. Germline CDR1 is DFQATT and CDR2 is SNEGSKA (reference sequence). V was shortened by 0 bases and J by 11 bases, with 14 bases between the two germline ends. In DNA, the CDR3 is TGCAGTGCTAGAGATCCCCGGGCGGACGCCATATATTTT. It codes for CSARDPRADAIYF.

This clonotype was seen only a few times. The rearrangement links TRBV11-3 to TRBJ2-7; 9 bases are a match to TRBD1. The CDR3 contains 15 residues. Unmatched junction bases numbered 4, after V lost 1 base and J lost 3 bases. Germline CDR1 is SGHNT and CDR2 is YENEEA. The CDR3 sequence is CASSLVWDRVYEQYF. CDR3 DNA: TGTGCCAGCAGCTTAGTGTGGGACAGGGTCTACGAGCAGTACTTC.

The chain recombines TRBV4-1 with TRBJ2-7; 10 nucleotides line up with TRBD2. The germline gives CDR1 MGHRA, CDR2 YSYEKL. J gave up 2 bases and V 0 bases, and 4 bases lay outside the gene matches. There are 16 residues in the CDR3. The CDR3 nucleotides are TGCGCCAGCAGCCAAGAAGTGACTAGCGGGCCCTACGAGCAGTACTTC. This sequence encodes CASSQEVTSGPYEQYF.

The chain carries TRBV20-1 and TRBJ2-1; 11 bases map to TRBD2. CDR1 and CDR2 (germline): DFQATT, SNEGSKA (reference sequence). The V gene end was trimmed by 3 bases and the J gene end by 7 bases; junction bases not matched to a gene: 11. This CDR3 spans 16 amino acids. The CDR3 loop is CSARGASGGPGNEQFF. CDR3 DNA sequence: TGCAGTGCTAGGGGGGCTAGCGGGGGGCCGGGGAATGAGCAGTTCTTC.

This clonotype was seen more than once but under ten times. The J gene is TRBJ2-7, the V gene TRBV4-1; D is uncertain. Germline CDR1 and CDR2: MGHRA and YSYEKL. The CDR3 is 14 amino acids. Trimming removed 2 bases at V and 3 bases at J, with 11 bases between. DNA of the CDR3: TGCGCCAGCAGCCAACTACCTGGGGACTACGAGCAGTACTTC. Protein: CASSQLPGDYEQYF.

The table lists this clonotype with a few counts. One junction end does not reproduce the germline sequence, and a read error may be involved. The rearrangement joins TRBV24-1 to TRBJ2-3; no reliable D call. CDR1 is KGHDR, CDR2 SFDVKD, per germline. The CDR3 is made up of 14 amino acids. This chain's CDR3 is CATSHPGPTHTQYF. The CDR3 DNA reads TGTGCCACCAGTCACCCGGGCCCCACACATACGCAGTATTTT.

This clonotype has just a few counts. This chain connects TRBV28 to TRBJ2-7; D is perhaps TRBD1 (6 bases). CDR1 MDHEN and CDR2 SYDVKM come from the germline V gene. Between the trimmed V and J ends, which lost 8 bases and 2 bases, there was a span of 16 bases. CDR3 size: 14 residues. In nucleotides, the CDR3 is TGTGCCAGCTTACAATGGGGGCAGACCTACGAGCAGTACTTC. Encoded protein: CASLQWGQTYEQYF.

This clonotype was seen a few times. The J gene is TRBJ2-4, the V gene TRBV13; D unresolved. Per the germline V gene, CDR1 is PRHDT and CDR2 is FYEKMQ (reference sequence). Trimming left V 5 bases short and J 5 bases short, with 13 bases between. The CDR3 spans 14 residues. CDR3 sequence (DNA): TGTGCCAGCAGCCTCACCGGGCTTCAAAACATTCAGTACTTC. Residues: CASSLTGLQNIQYF.

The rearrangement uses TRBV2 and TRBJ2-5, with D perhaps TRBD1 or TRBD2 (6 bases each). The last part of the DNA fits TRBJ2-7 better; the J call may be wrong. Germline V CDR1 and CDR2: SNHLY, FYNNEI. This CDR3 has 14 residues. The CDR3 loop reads CASNPGAFSYEQYF. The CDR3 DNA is TGTGCCAGCAACCCGGGGGCCTTCTCCTACGAGCAGTACTTC.

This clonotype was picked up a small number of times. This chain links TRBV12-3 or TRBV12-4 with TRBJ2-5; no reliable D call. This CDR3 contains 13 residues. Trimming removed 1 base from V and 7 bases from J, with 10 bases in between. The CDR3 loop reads CASSLEGWGTQYF. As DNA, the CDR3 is TGTGCCAGCAGTTTAGAGGGTTGGGGGACCCAGTACTTC.

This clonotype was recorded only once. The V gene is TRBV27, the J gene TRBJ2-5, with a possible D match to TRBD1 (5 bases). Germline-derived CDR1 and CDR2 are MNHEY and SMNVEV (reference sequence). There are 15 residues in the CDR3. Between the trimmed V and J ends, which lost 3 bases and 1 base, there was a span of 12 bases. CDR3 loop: CASSFTVDSQETQYF. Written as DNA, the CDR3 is TGTGCCAGCAGTTTCACCGTCGACAGCCAAGAGACCCAGTACTTC.

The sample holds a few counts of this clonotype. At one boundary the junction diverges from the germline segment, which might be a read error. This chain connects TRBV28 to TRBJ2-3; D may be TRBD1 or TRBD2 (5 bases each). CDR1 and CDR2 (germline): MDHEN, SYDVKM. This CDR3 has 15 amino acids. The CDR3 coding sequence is TGTGCCAGCAGTTTCGGAGGCGTTCAGACAGCTACGCAGTATTTT. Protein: CASSFGGVQTATQYF.

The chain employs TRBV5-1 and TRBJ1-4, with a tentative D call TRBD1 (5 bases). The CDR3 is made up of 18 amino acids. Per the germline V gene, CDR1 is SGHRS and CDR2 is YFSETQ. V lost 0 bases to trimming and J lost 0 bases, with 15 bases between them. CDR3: CASSLALTGRSTNEKLFF. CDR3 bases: TGCGCCAGCAGCTTGGCCCTCACAGGACGGTCAACTAATGAAAAACTGTTTTTT.

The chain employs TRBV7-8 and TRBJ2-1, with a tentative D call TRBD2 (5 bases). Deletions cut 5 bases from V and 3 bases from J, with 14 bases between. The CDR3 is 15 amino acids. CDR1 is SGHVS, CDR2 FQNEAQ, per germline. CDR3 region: CASSLGTGYYNEQFF. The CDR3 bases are TGTGCCAGCAGCCTGGGAACGGGGTACTACAATGAGCAGTTCTTC.

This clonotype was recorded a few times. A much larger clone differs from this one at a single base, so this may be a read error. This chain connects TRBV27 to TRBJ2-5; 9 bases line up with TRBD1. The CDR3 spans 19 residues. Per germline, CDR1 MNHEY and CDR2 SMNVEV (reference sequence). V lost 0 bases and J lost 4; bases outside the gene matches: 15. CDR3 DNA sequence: TGTGCCAGCAGTTTATCCACGATTTCAACAGGGGGCGGGTCAGAGACCCAGTACTTC. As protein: CASSLSTISTGGGSETQYF.

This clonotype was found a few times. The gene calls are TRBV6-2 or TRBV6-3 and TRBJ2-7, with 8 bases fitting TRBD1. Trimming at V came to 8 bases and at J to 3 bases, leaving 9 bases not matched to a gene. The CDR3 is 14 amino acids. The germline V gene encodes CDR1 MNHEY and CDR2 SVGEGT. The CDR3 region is CASESRGRFYEQYF. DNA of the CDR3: TGTGCCAGCGAGTCCAGGGGGCGGTTCTACGAGCAGTACTTC.

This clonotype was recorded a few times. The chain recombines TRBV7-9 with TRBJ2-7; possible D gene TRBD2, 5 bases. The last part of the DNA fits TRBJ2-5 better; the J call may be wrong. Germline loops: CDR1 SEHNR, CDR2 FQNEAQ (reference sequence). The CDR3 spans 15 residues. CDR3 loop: CASSLGRSTAGTQYF. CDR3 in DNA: TGTGCCAGCAGCTTAGGCAGGAGCACCGCGGGGACCCAGTACTTC.

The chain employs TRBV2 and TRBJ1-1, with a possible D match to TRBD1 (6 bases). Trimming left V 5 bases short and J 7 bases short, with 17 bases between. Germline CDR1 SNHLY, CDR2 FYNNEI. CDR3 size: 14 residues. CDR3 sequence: CASSYTGSWGEAFF. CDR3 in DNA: TGTGCCAGCAGTTATACAGGGTCCTGGGGTGAAGCTTTCTTT. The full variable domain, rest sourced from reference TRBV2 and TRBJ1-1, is EPEVTQTPSHQVTQMGQEVILRCVPISNHLYFYWYRQILGQKVEFLVSFYNNEISEKSEIFDDQFSVERPDGSNFTLKIRSTKLEDSAMYFCASSYTGSWGEAFFGQGTRLTVV.

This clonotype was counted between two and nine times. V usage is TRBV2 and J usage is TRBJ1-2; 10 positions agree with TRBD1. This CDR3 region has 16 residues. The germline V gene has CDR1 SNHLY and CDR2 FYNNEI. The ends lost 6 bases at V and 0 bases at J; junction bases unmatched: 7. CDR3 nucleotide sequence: TGTGCCAGCAGGGGCGGGACAGGGGACTCTAACTATGGCTACACCTTC. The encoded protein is CASRGGTGDSNYGYTF.